Listed here are 32 T cell receptor beta chains from one sample, sequenced in a study of T-cell memory formation after mild COVID-19. TCRdb analysed the 5' RACE reads with MiXCR anew, one entry per CDR3 protein. The sample shows about half a million distinct CDR3 sequences, around a sixth of them seen only once. Sequenced: PBMCs or a T cell subset sorted from them (not recorded which). These receptors originate from an adult woman who had mild COVID-19 (a few samples of this study predate the infection). Cell type and time point are not known.

This sequence joins TRBV6-6 and TRBJ1-4; 9 bases line up with TRBD1. CDR1 is MNHNY and CDR2 is SVGAGI in the germline V gene (reference sequence). The V segment lost 0 bases and the J segment 6 bases; nucleotides outside the gene matches: 5. This CDR3 has 16 residues. This CDR3 reads CASSYSGGTGYEKLFF. The CDR3 region has the DNA TGTGCCAGCAGTTACTCCGGGGGGACAGGGTATGAAAAACTGTTTTTT.

The V gene is TRBV27, the J gene TRBJ2-3; 10 nucleotides agree with TRBD2. CDR1 is MNHEY and CDR2 is SMNVEV in the germline V gene (reference sequence). After removal of 5 bases from V and 2 bases from J, the junction contained 10 bases not matched to a gene. CDR3 length equals 17 residues. CDR3 region: CASSPSGTSAITDTQYF. DNA of the CDR3: TGTGCCAGCAGTCCTTCCGGGACTAGCGCCATCACAGATACGCAGTATTTT.

This clonotype is a singleton in its sample. The V call is TRBV5-1, the J call TRBJ2-6; possible D gene TRBD1, 6 bases. Trimming left V 2 bases short and J 1 base short, with 16 bases between. The germline V gene encodes CDR1 SGHRS and CDR2 YFSETQ. The CDR3 runs 18 residues. Here the CDR3 DNA reads TGCGCCAGCAGCTTTCAGAGCCTCACAGGGTCTGGGGCCAACGTCCTGACTTTC. This encodes CASSFQSLTGSGANVLTF.

In its sample, this clonotype was seen a few times. The V call is TRBV4-1, the J call TRBJ1-6; D gene ambiguous. Germline V gives CDR1 MGHRA, CDR2 YSYEKL. The CDR3 is 14 residues long. In DNA, the CDR3 is TGCGCGCCTGAGCCCGGTGGGGTGAGTTCACCCCTCCACTTT. Its protein is CAPEPGGVSSPLHF.

This clonotype came up a few times. For the CDR3, the DNA is TGCAGTGCTAGGGTTAGCGGGGGCTACAATGAGCAGTTCTTC. Its translation is CSARVSGGYNEQFF. The V gene is TRBV20-1, the J gene TRBJ2-1; the match to TRBD2 covers 9 bases. With 3 bases clipped from V and 3 bases from J, the junction kept 3 bases outside the gene matches. Germline assignment: CDR1 DFQATT and CDR2 SNEGSKA (reference sequence). This CDR3 spans 14 amino acids.

This clonotype appeared a few times. The J gene is TRBJ2-4, the V gene TRBV7-2; D is ambiguous. CDR3 length: 14 amino acids. Germline V gene data show CDR1 as SGHTA and CDR2 as FQGNSA. V was clipped by 3 bases and J by 2 bases, with 8 bases between them. The CDR3 is CASSFEVPKNIQYF. The CDR3 DNA is TGTGCCAGCAGCTTCGAAGTTCCCAAAAACATTCAGTACTTC.

This clonotype was detected a few times. V is TRBV27 and J is TRBJ2-4; 8 bases are shared with TRBD1. CDR1 is MNHEY, CDR2 SMNVEV, per germline (reference sequence). The CDR3 is 16 amino acids. Unmatched junction bases numbered 6, after V lost 5 bases and J lost 0 bases. CDR3 nucleotides: TGTGCCAGCAGTGCGGACAGGGCCCTAGCCAAAAACATTCAGTACTTC. This encodes CASSADRALAKNIQYF.

V and J are TRBV2 and TRBJ2-5; 12 nucleotides align to TRBD2. The CDR3 consists of 16 residues. The J segment lost 1 base and the V segment lost 6 bases, leaving 6 bases of the junction unmatched. Germline-derived CDR1 and CDR2 are SNHLY and FYNNEI. This CDR3 reads CASRDTSGGTQETQYF. In DNA form, the CDR3 reads TGTGCCAGCAGGGACACTAGCGGGGGGACCCAAGAGACCCAGTACTTC.

This clonotype appeared many times. The V and J genes are TRBV7-6 and TRBJ2-5; D unclear. CDR3 length: 14 amino acids. Germline loops: CDR1 SGHVS, CDR2 FNYEAQ. Trimming pared 5 bases from V and 5 bases from J, leaving 15 bases between. The CDR3 DNA sequence: TGTGCCAGCAGCCGACGGAGTTTCGGGGAGACCCAGTACTTC. Encoded protein: CASSRRSFGETQYF.

The chain carries TRBV5-1 and TRBJ2-5; 11 positions agree with TRBD2. Germline CDR1 and CDR2: SGHRS and YFSETQ. There are 17 residues in the CDR3. The ends lost 3 bases at V and 3 bases at J; junction bases unmatched: 10. DNA of the CDR3: TGCGCCAGCAGCTGGCCTAGCGGGGGGCCCCGGAAAGAGACCCAGTACTTC. This gives the protein CASSWPSGGPRKETQYF.

This clonotype turned up a few times. This chain links TRBV7-2 with TRBJ2-6; D unclear. Germline CDR1 SGHTA, CDR2 FQGNSA. CDR3 length equals 15 residues. The ends were cut back, 1 base at V and 4 bases at J, with 8 bases in the middle. The CDR3 nucleotides are TGTGCCAGCAGCTTAGGACTTGTAGGGGCCAACGTCCTGACTTTC. As protein: CASSLGLVGANVLTF.

This clonotype turned up a few times. The rearrangement uses TRBV12-3 or TRBV12-4 and TRBJ2-1, with 7 bases identical to TRBD1. This CDR3 has 15 amino acids. Trimming cost V 4 bases and J 8 bases; bases outside gene matches: 11. The CDR3 spells CASSYRQGAEDEQFF. DNA of the CDR3: TGTGCCAGCAGTTACAGACAGGGAGCTGAAGATGAGCAGTTCTTC.

A few counts support this clonotype. The chain has TRBV6-2 or TRBV6-3 and TRBJ2-6; D could derive from TRBD1 or TRBD2 (5 bases each). The CDR3 sequence is 16 residues long. Trimming removed 6 bases from V and 0 bases from J, with 12 bases in between. Germline V lookup: CDR1 MNHEY, CDR2 SVGEGT. CDR3: CASSPGRHSGANVLTF. Written as DNA, the CDR3 is TGTGCCAGCAGCCCGGGACGCCACTCTGGGGCCAACGTCCTGACTTTC.

For the CDR3, the DNA is TGTGCCAGCAGTGAATACACGAACACTGAAGCTTTCTTT. This gives the protein CASSEYTNTEAFF. The V call is TRBV25-1, the J call TRBJ1-1; no reliable D call. The CDR3 sequence is 13 residues long. The V gene lost 0 bases and the J gene lost 1 base, with 3 bases spanning the gap. Germline lookup yields CDR1 MGHDK and CDR2 SYGVNS.

This clonotype was seen at least ten times. The chain links TRBV5-1 to TRBJ2-5, with 8 nucleotides matching TRBD2. The CDR3 covers 13 residues. Germline V gene sequence: CDR1 SGHRS, CDR2 YFSETQ. With V trimmed by 4 bases and J by 2 bases, 1 base remained unmatched. The CDR3 nucleotides read TGCGCCAGCAGCCGGGGGGGGCAAGAGACCCAGTACTTC. Translating it yields CASSRGGQETQYF.

The rearrangement uses TRBV24-1 and TRBJ2-1; TRBD1 agrees at 9 bases. The CDR3 runs 17 residues. V was pared by 1 base and J by 4 bases, with 7 bases of the junction left unmatched. Germline-derived CDR1 and CDR2 are KGHDR and SFDVKD. The CDR3 nucleotides read TGTGCCACCAGTGATTTCCCGACAGGGGGAAAATACAATGAGCAGTTCTTC. As protein: CATSDFPTGGKYNEQFF.

A few counts support this clonotype. The chain couples TRBV9 to TRBJ2-7; D possibly corresponds to TRBD2 (6 bases). CDR1 and CDR2 (germline): SGDLS, YYNGEE. This CDR3 contains 13 residues. V lost 0 bases to trimming and J lost 3 bases, with 7 bases between them. This chain's CDR3 is CASSVVSGYEQYF. In DNA, the CDR3 is TGTGCCAGCAGCGTAGTTAGCGGCTACGAGCAGTACTTC. The full variable domain, with the rest looked up from reference TRBV9 and TRBJ2-7, is DSGVTQTPKHLITATGQRVTLRCSPRSGDLSVYWYQQSLDQGLQFLIQYYNGEERAKGNILERFSAQQFPDLHSELNLSSLELGDSALYFCASSVVSGYEQYFGPGTRLTVT.

The rearrangement uses TRBV5-1 and TRBJ2-4, with 9 bases lining up with TRBD2. V was clipped by 0 bases and J by 8 bases; unmatched bases: 6. CDR1 and CDR2 (germline): SGHRS, YFSETQ. This CDR3 is built from 15 residues. This chain's CDR3 is CASSLDLTSGDIQYF. CDR3 nucleotide sequence: TGCGCCAGCAGCTTGGATTTGACTAGCGGAGACATTCAGTACTTC.

The V and J genes are TRBV12-3 or TRBV12-4 and TRBJ1-5; D is undetermined. V was clipped by 6 bases and J by 0 bases, with 9 bases between them. CDR3 length equals 14 residues. CDR3 residues: CASSSEYSNQPQHF. The DNA of the CDR3 is TGTGCCAGCAGCTCAGAATATAGCAATCAGCCCCAGCATTTT.

This sequence joins TRBV5-1 and TRBJ1-2; 7 bases fit TRBD1. CDR1 and CDR2 (germline): SGHRS, YFSETQ. The CDR3 is 17 amino acids. Germline trimming cut 2 bases from V and 0 bases from J; bases unmatched to any gene: 10. CDR3 sequence reads: CASSFRRGASANYGYTF. The CDR3 DNA is TGCGCCAGCAGCTTTCGCAGGGGGGCTTCAGCTAACTATGGCTACACCTTC.

This chain connects TRBV15 to TRBJ2-5; no reliable D call. Per the germline V gene, CDR1 is LNHNV and CDR2 is YYDKDF (reference sequence). This CDR3 comprises 14 residues. Trimming stripped 8 bases from V and 3 bases from J, with 16 bases between. The CDR3 nucleotides read TGTGCCACCCGTTTGGGCCAGAAGGAAGAGACCCAGTACTTC. Translated: CATRLGQKEETQYF. The full variable domain, with the rest looked up from reference TRBV15 and TRBJ2-5, is DAMVIQNPRYQVTQFGKPVTLSCSQTLNHNVMYWYQQKSSQAPKLLFHYYDKDFNNEADTPDNFQSRRPNTSFCFLDIRSPGLGDTAMYLCATRLGQKEETQYFGPGTRLLVL.

This clonotype appeared a few times. The J gene is TRBJ1-4, the V gene TRBV4-1; D gene uncertain. The CDR3 is made up of 14 amino acids. The germline V and J ends were trimmed by 2 bases and 4 bases, with 8 bases remaining between them. Germline V CDR1 and CDR2: MGHRA, YSYEKL. The CDR3 loop is CASSQTLGNEKLFF. The CDR3 coding sequence is TGCGCCAGCAGCCAAACATTGGGTAATGAAAAACTGTTTTTT.

This clonotype was detected only a few times. At one of its ends the junction is not consistent with the germline gene, which may arise from a read error. This chain connects TRBV2 to TRBJ2-1; the D call may be TRBD1 or TRBD2 (5 bases each). Germline CDR1 is SNHLY and CDR2 is FYNNEI. The CDR3 has 13 amino acids. CDR3: CASREVGDNEQFF. Written as DNA, the CDR3 is TGTGCCAGCAGGGAAGTGGGGGACAATGAGCAGTTCTTC.

The chain uses TRBV20-1 and TRBJ2-3; 8 nucleotides line up with TRBD2. The trim removed 3 bases at V and 0 bases at J, leaving 5 bases unmatched. This CDR3 comprises 15 residues. Germline V CDR1 and CDR2: DFQATT, SNEGSKA (reference sequence). CDR3 DNA sequence: TGCAGTGCTAGCCTGGCTAGCGGGAGCACAGATACGCAGTATTTT. Protein product: CSASLASGSTDTQYF.

The gene calls are TRBV9 and TRBJ2-1; 15 bases agree with TRBD2. The CDR3 is 16 residues long. In germline, CDR1 is SGDLS, CDR2 YYNGEE. V gave up 3 bases and J gave up 5 bases; unmatched junction bases: 3. CDR3 nucleotides: TGTGCCAGCAGCGAGGGACTAGCGGGAGGAAACAATGAGCAGTTCTTC. Translated: CASSEGLAGGNNEQFF.

There are many counts of this clonotype. The rearrangement uses TRBV5-1 and TRBJ2-2; D gene ambiguous. Germline-derived CDR1 and CDR2 are SGHRS and YFSETQ. Between the trimmed V and J ends, which lost 0 bases and 4 bases, there was a span of 7 bases. This CDR3 contains 14 residues. DNA for the CDR3: TGCGCCAGCAGCTTGGACAGTTTCACCGGGGAGCTGTTTTTT. This codes for CASSLDSFTGELFF. Combining the CDR3 with reference TRBV5-1 and TRBJ2-2 gives the whole variable domain KAGVTQTPRYLIKTRGQQVTLSCSPISGHRSVSWYQQTPGQGLQFLFEYFSETQRNKGNFPGRFSGRQFSNSRSEMNVSTLELGDSALYLCASSLDSFTGELFFGEGSRLTVL.

In this sample, this clonotype turned up a few times. The chain uses TRBV6-5 and TRBJ2-7, with TRBD1 as a possible D gene (6 bases). Trimming removed 6 bases at V and 1 base at J, with 13 bases between. Germline assignment: CDR1 MNHEY and CDR2 SVGAGI. The CDR3 extends over 14 amino acids. DNA for the CDR3: TGTGCCAGCAGGCAACAGGGAGAGTCCTACGAGCAGTACTTC. Protein sequence: CASRQQGESYEQYF.

The chain combines TRBV12-3 or TRBV12-4 with TRBJ1-5, with D unresolved. CDR3 length: 11 residues. The V and J ends lost 6 bases and 9 bases respectively, with 9 bases between them. The CDR3 DNA reads as TGTGCCAGCAGCTGGGGAGGGCCCCAGCATTTT. Encoded protein: CASSWGGPQHF.

This clonotype has just a few counts. The chain links TRBV4-2 to TRBJ1-6; D unclear. The CDR3 totals 14 residues. The germline V gene has CDR1 LGHNA and CDR2 YNFKEQ. V gave up 4 bases and J gave up 7 bases, with 11 bases separating them. CDR3 in DNA: TGTGCCAGCAGCCCATCCGGGCCGAATTCACCCCTCCACTTT. Translated, it gives CASSPSGPNSPLHF.

The CDR3 coding sequence is TGTGCCAGCAGCCGACTCAGCACAGATACGCAGTATTTT. Protein: CASSRLSTDTQYF. V and J are TRBV6-5 and TRBJ2-3; unclear D gene. The CDR3 is made up of 13 amino acids. V was pared by 6 bases and J by 0 bases, with 7 bases between. Looked up from germline, CDR1 is MNHEY and CDR2 is SVGAGI.

This chain uses TRBV9 with TRBJ1-1, with D possibly being TRBD1 (6 bases). The CDR3 contains 14 residues. V dropped 4 bases and J dropped 3 bases, with 13 bases sitting between them. Germline CDR1 and CDR2: SGDLS and YYNGEE. CDR3 DNA: TGTGCCAGCAGCCCAGCAGGGGATCACACTGAAGCTTTCTTT. Its protein product is CASSPAGDHTEAFF.

The J gene is TRBJ2-3, the V gene TRBV7-3; unclear D gene. V was clipped by 5 bases and J by 1 base, with 10 bases between them. There are 14 residues in the CDR3. Germline V CDR1 and CDR2: SGHTA, FQGTGA. The DNA of the CDR3 is TGTGCCAGCAGCCCCAATACACGCACAGATACGCAGTATTTT. Translated, it gives CASSPNTRTDTQYF.